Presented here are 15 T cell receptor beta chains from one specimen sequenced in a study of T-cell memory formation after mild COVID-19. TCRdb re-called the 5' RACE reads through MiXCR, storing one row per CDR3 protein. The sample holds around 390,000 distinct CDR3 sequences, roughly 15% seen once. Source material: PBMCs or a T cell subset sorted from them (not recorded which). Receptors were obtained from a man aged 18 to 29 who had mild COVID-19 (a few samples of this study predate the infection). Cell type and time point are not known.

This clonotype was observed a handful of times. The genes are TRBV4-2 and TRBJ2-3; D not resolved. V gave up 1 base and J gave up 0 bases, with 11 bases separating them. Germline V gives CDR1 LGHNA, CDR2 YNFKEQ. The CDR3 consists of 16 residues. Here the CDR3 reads CASSQVSRASTDTQYF. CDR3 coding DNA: TGTGCCAGCAGCCAAGTCTCCAGAGCTAGCACAGATACGCAGTATTTT.

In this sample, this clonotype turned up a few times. The CDR3 DNA is TGTGCCAGCAGGCCCGACAGGGGGCGGGCTCCCCTCCACTTT. Residues: CASRPDRGRAPLHF. The V gene is TRBV27, the J gene TRBJ1-6; 10 positions agree with TRBD1. The germline gives CDR1 MNHEY, CDR2 SMNVEV (reference sequence). This CDR3 is 14 amino acids long. The J segment lost 13 bases and the V segment lost 6 bases, leaving 9 bases of the junction unmatched.

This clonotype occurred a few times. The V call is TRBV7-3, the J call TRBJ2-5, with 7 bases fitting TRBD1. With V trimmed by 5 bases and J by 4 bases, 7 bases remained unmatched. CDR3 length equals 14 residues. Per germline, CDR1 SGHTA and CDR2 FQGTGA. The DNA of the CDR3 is TGTGCCAGCAGCCCCGGGACAGTAGGAGAGACCCAGTACTTC. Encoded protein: CASSPGTVGETQYF.

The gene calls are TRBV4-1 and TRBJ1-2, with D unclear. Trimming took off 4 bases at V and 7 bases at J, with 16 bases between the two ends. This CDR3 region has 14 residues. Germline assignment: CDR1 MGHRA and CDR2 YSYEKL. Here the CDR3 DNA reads TGCGCCAGCAGCCTCCCGCCTCCGTATGGTGGCTACACCTTC. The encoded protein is CASSLPPPYGGYTF.

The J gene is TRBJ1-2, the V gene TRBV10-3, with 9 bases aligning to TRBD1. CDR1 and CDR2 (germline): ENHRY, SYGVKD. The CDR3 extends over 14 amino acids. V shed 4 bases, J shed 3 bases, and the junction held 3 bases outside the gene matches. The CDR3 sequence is CAISGTGGDYGYTF. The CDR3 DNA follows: TGTGCCATCAGTGGTACAGGGGGCGACTATGGCTACACCTTC.

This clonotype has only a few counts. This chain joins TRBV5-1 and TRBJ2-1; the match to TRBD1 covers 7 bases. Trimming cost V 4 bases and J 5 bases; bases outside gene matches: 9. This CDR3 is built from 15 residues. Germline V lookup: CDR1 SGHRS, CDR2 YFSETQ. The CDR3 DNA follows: TGCGCCAGCAGCCTACAGGGGTTGTCCAACAATGAGCAGTTCTTC. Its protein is CASSLQGLSNNEQFF.

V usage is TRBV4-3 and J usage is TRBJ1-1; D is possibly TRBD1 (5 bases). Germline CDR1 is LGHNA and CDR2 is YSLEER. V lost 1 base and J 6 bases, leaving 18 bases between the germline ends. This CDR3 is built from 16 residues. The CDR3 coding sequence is TGCGCCAGCAGCCAAGTCGGAAGGGGCCGACACCCTGAAGCTTTCTTT. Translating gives CASSQVGRGRHPEAFF.

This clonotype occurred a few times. This CDR3 is CASTDLNQPQHF. The CDR3 nucleotides are TGTGCCAGCACCGACCTGAATCAGCCCCAGCATTTT. The chain carries TRBV28 and TRBJ1-5; D is ambiguous. The V and J ends lost 7 bases and 4 bases respectively, with 8 bases between them. This CDR3 contains 12 residues. Germline V gene sequence: CDR1 MDHEN, CDR2 SYDVKM.

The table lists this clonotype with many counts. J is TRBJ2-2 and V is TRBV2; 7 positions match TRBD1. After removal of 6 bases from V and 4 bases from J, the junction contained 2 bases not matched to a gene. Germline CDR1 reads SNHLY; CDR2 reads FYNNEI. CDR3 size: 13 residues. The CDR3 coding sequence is TGTGCCAGCAGAACAGGGGCCACCGGGGAGCTGTTTTTT. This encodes CASRTGATGELFF.

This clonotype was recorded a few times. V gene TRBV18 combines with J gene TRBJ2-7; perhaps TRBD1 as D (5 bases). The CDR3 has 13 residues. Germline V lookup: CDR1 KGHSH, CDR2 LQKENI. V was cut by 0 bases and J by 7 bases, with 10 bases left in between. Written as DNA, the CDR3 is TGTGCCAGCTCACCACCAGGGGTCGTGGAGCAGTACTTC. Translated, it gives CASSPPGVVEQYF.

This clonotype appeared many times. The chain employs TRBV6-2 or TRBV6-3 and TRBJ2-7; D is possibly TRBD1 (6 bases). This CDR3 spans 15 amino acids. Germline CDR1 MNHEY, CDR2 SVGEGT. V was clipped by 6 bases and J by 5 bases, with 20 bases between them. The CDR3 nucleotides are TGTGCCAGCAGCACAGGGTCGTGGCACTTGGACGAGCAGTACGTC. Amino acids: CASSTGSWHLDEQYV.

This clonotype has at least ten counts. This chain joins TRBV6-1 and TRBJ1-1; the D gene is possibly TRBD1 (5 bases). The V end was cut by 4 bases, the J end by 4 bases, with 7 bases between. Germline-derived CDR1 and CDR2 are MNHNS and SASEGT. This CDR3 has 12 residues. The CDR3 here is CASSGGGTEAFF. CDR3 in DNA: TGTGCCAGCAGTGGGGGGGGCACTGAAGCTTTCTTT.

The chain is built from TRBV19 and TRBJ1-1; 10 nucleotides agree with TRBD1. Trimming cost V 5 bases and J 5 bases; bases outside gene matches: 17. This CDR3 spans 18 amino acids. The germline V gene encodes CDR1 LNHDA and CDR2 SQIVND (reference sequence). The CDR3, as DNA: TGTGCCAGTAGTGTACGACGACAGGGGGCGGGAAGGTGGACTGAAGCTTTCTTT. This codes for CASSVRRQGAGRWTEAFF.

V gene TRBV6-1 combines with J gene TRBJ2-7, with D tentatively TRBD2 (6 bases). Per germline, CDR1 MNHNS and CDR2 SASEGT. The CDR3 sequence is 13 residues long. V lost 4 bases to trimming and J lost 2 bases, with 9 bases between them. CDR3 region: CASSAGVTYEQYF. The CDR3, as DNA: TGTGCCAGCAGTGCGGGGGTAACCTACGAGCAGTACTTC.

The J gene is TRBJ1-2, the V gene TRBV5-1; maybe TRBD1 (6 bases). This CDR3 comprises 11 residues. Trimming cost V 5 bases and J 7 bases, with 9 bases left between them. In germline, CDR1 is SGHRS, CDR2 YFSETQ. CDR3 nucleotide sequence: TGCGCCAGCAGTCGGGGGCTTGGCTACACCTTC. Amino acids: CASSRGLGYTF.